This T cell receptor beta chain was found in a study of blood T cell repertoires in COVID-19. In the source study's methods: The assay estimated nucleated cells by amplifying reference gene primers. The data were produced by immunoSEQ multiplex PCR, yet TCRdb's version contains in-frame clones alone and is incomplete. The DNA was the basis for D and trimming; V, J and clone size are from that table. The table has about 120,000 clones, 87% seen once. The sample holds a few counts of this clone. The germline V gene has CDR1 MGHDK and CDR2 SYGVNS. The CDR3 totals 14 residues. The germline V and J ends were trimmed by 1 base and 6 bases, with 12 bases remaining between them.

The sequence was collected from a woman between 65 and 79 years old with acute or convalescent COVID-19. Sequencing was done on a sample of peripheral blood. The chain employs TRBV25-1 and TRBJ1-1; unclear D gene. CDR3 loop: CASSESGSVAEAFF. Written as DNA, the CDR3 is TGTGCCAGCAGTGAATCGGGGAGCGTCGCTGAAGCTTTCTTT.